This T cell receptor (beta chain) was obtained from a study of blood T cells in healthy people across ages. With a J-beta primer mix and a sample-barcoded 5' primer, a second PCR ran 7 to 11 cycles. Every cDNA molecule bore a tag from a template-switch adaptor containing 12 random nucleotides. TCRdb re-analysed the 5' RACE reads in MiXCR, keeping a single row per CDR3 protein. The top ten clones hold under 15% of a sample with roughly 930,000 distinct CDR3 sequences, about 48% of them seen once. Between the trimmed V and J ends, which lost 0 bases and 5 bases, there was a span of 10 bases. CDR1 MGHRA and CDR2 YSYEKL come from the germline V gene. The CDR3 runs 15 residues.

The gene calls are TRBV4-1 and TRBJ1-4, with D unresolved. Sequencing was done on a sample of blood. The sequence was obtained from a man under 40 in good health. The DNA of the CDR3 is TGCGCCAGCAGCCAAGATGGGCAGGTGAATGAAAAACTGTTTTTT. Translated: CASSQDGQVNEKLFF.